This T cell receptor beta chain came from a study of cytomegalovirus exposure and HLA in healthy donors. Study-wide background: T cells numbering around 170 million yielded around 120 million unique TCR beta sequences in an earlier analysis. General study results and limits: Later on, an analysis found that several of the most significant clusters appeared to be linked to common viral pathogens, which included parvovirus B19.

The primer mix had 60 Vbeta and 13 Jbeta primers. Using immunoSEQ multiplex PCR, the repertoire was profiled, and TCRdb retains in-frame clones only, with some absent. Of about 190,000 clones listed, 81% are singletons. Remarks on this clone: The antigen is unknown.

The sample consisted of PBMCs. The sequence came from a man between 40 and 49 years old in good health and CMV-seropositive.

In DNA form, the CDR3 reads TGTGCCAGCAGTTACGAGGGTTTCCCCTACGAGCAGTACTTC. Protein sequence: CASSYEGFPYEQYF. The chain recombines TRBV6-5 with TRBJ2-7; D possibly corresponds to TRBD2 (5 bases). This CDR3 is 14 amino acids long. V was cut by 2 bases and J by 2 bases, with 10 bases left in between. The germline gives CDR1 MNHEY, CDR2 SVGAGI.